This note documents a single TCR beta chain sequence. There are 18 residues in the CDR3. V lost 2 bases, J lost 0 bases, and 10 bases stayed unmatched. The germline CDR1 and CDR2 sequences are ENHRY and SYGVKD. The data were obtained in a study of blood T cells in healthy people across ages. It was with a sample-barcoded 5' primer and a J-beta primer mix that a second PCR of roughly 7 to 12 cycles was run. One entry per CDR3 protein results from TCRdb running MiXCR on the 5' RACE reads. Seen here are approximately 1.5 million distinct CDR3 sequences, less than 45% observed once, and the top ten hold around 4%.

This TCR was sampled from a woman aged 18-29 years in good health. The V call is TRBV10-3, the J call TRBJ2-1; 7 positions match TRBD1. The sequenced sample consisted of blood. As DNA, the CDR3 is TGTGCCATCAGTGAGACGGCGAGGGGGCTTAGCTCCTACAATGAGCAGTTCTTC. Encoded protein: CAISETARGLSSYNEQFF.